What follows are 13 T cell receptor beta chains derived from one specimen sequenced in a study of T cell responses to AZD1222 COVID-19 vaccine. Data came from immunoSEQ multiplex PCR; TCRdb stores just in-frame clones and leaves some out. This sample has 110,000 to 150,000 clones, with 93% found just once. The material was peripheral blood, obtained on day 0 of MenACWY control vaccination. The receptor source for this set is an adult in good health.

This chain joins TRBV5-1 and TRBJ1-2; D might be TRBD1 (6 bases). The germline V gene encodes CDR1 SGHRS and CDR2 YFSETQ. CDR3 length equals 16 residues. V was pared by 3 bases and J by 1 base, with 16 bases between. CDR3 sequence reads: CASSSSIPGVNYGYTF. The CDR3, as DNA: TGCGCCAGCAGCTCCTCTATTCCAGGGGTTAACTATGGCTACACCTTC.

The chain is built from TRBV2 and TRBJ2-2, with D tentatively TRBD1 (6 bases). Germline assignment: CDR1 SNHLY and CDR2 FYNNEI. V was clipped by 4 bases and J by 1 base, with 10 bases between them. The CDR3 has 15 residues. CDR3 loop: CASSVQGMNTGELFF. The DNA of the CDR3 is TGTGCCAGCAGTGTTCAGGGGATGAACACCGGGGAGCTGTTTTTT.

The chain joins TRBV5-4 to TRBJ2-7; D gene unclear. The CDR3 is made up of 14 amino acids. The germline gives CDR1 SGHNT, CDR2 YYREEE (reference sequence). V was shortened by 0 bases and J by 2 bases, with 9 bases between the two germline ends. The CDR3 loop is CASSLEATAYEQYF. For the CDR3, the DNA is TGTGCCAGCAGCTTGGAAGCGACCGCCTACGAGCAGTACTTC.

CDR3 coding DNA: TGTGCCAGCAGCACGGCGGGGTATGGTACTGAAGCTTTCTTT. Its protein is CASSTAGYGTEAFF. The rearrangement joins TRBV9 to TRBJ1-1; D gene uncertain. CDR3 length: 14 residues. Trimming took 4 bases from V and 5 from J, leaving 15 bases between them. Germline V gene sequence: CDR1 SGDLS, CDR2 YYNGEE.

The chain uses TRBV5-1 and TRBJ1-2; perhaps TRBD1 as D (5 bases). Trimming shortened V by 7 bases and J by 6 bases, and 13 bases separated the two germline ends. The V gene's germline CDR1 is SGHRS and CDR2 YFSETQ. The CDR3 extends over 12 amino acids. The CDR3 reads CASREGSDGYTF. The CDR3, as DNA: TGCGCCAGCCGCGAGGGGTCGGATGGCTACACCTTC.

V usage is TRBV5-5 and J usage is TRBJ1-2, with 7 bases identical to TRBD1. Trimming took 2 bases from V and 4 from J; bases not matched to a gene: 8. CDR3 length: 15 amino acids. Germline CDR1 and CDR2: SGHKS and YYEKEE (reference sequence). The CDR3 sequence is CASSLSGPGGYGYTF. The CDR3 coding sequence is TGTGCCAGCAGCTTAAGCGGGCCAGGGGGCTATGGCTACACCTTC.

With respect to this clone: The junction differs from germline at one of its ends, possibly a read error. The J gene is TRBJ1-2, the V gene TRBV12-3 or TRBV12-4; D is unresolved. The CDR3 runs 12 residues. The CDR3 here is CASSLILAGFAF. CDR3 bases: TGTGCCAGCAGTTTAATTTTGGCGGGGTTTGCCTTC.

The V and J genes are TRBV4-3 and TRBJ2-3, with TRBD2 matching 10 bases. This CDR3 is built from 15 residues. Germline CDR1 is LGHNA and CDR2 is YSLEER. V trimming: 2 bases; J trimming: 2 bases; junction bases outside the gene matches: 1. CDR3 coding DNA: TGCGCCAGCAGCCAAACTAGCGGGGTCACAGATACGCAGTATTTT. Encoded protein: CASSQTSGVTDTQYF.

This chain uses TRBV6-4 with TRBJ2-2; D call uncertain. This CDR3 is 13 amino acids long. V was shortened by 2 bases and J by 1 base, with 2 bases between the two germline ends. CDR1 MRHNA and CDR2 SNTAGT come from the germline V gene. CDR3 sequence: CASSDGNTGELFF. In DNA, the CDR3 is TGTGCCAGCAGTGACGGGAACACCGGGGAGCTGTTTTTT.

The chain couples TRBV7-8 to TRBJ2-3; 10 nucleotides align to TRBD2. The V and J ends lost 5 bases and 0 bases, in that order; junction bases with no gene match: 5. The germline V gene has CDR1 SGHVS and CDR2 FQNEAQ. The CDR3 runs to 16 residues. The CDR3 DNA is TGTGCCAGCAGCCAGAGGACTAGCGGTAGCACAGATACGCAGTATTTT. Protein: CASSQRTSGSTDTQYF.

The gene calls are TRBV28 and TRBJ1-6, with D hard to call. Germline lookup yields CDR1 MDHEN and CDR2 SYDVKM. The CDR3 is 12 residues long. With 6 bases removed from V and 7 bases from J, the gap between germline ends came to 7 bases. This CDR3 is CASRITNSPLHF. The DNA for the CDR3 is TGTGCCAGCAGGATTACAAATTCACCCCTCCACTTT.

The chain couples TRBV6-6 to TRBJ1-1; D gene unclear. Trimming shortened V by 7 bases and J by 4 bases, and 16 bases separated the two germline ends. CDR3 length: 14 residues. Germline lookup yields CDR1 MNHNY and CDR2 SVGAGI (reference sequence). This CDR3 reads CASTYSGSVTEAFF. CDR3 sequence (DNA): TGTGCCAGCACCTACTCGGGTTCCGTCACTGAAGCTTTCTTT.

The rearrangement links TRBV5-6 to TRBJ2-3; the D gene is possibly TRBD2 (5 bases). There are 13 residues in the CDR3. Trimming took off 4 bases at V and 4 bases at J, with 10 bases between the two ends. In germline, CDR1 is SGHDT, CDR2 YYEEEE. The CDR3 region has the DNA TGTGCCAGCAGCATAAGCGGCCCAGATACGCAGTATTTT. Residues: CASSISGPDTQYF.